This T cell receptor beta chain is from a study of T cell responses to AZD1222 COVID-19 vaccine. For the study at large: Second-dose groups at about 4 or about 12 weeks were pooled. General study points: Donors skewed white British and female; clonal diversity was possibly underestimated. Seropositive AZD1222 recipients at baseline numbered only 6 or 7.

Of note for this clone: Its cognate antigen is unknown.

Data came from immunoSEQ multiplex PCR; TCRdb stores just in-frame clones and leaves some out. The sample records 100,000 or so clones, about 83% being singletons. The CDR3 is made up of 12 amino acids. CDR1 is MNHNS and CDR2 is SASEGT in the germline V gene. V lost 2 bases to trimming and J lost 7 bases, with 6 bases between them. The receptor's source is an adult in good health. This chain uses TRBV6-1 with TRBJ1-5; D gene uncertain. The specimen comprised peripheral blood, sampled on day 0 of AZD1222 vaccination. The chain's CDR3 is CASSELAQPQHF. The CDR3 DNA follows: TGTGCCAGCAGTGAATTGGCCCAGCCCCAGCATTTT.